These 20 T cell receptor beta chains share one sample of origin, sequenced in a study of blood T cells in healthy people across ages. For the second PCR, which ran for roughly 6 to 11 cycles, a sample-barcoded 5' primer and a J-beta primer mix were used. Each CDR3 protein gets one entry after TCRdb re-called the 5' RACE reads with MiXCR. The sample has approximately 730,000 distinct CDR3 sequences; approximately 55% are singletons. Sequencing was done on a sample of blood. The source is an elderly man in good health.

CDR3 bases: TGCAGTGCTGGATTGACTAGCGGGGGTGAGCAGTTCTTC. Translated, it gives CSAGLTSGGEQFF. The V call is TRBV20-1, the J call TRBJ2-1; 12 bases map to TRBD2. The CDR3 runs 13 residues. V was clipped by 5 bases and J by 9 bases; unmatched bases: 5. Germline lookup yields CDR1 DFQATT and CDR2 SNEGSKA (reference sequence).

The rearrangement joins TRBV6-6 to TRBJ1-1; 11 bases match TRBD1. The CDR3 has 13 amino acids. With V trimmed by 2 bases and J by 7 bases, 0 bases remained unmatched. From germline, CDR1 is MNHNY and CDR2 SVGAGI (reference sequence). The CDR3 reads CASSYGTGGEAFF. The CDR3 DNA follows: TGTGCCAGCAGTTACGGGACAGGGGGTGAAGCTTTCTTT.

The chain combines TRBV15 with TRBJ2-5; D is uncertain. V was clipped by 0 bases and J by 2 bases, with 7 bases between them. The CDR3 is made up of 14 amino acids. CDR1 is LNHNV and CDR2 is YYDKDF in the germline V gene (reference sequence). CDR3 DNA sequence: TGTGCCACCAGCAGAGACTGGGCACAAGAGACCCAGTACTTC. Translated: CATSRDWAQETQYF.

This chain connects TRBV5-1 to TRBJ2-1, with 11 nucleotides matching TRBD1. The CDR3 contains 16 residues. The V and J ends lost 4 bases and 4 bases, in that order; junction bases with no gene match: 7. CDR1 and CDR2 from the germline V gene are SGHRS and YFSETQ. In DNA, the CDR3 is TGCGCCAGCAGCGCGGGACAGGGGGAAGGGTACAATGAGCAGTTCTTC. Translating gives CASSAGQGEGYNEQFF.

The gene calls are TRBV7-2 and TRBJ2-7; 11 bases are shared with TRBD2. In germline, CDR1 is SGHTA, CDR2 FQGNSA. The trim removed 2 bases at V and 5 bases at J, leaving 8 bases unmatched. The CDR3 is 16 residues long. DNA for the CDR3: TGTGCCAGCAGCTTATCCCCGACTAGCGGGATTAACGAGCAGTACTTC. Translation: CASSLSPTSGINEQYF.

The rearrangement uses TRBV27 and TRBJ2-5; D might be TRBD2 (6 bases). This CDR3 contains 13 residues. CDR1 and CDR2 from the germline V gene are MNHEY and SMNVEV (reference sequence). V lost 8 bases, J lost 1 base, and 11 bases lay in between. The CDR3 reads CASHSGAQETQYF. As DNA, the CDR3 is TGTGCCAGCCATAGCGGAGCCCAAGAGACCCAGTACTTC.

The table lists this clonotype with a few counts. The CDR3 DNA is TGTGCCAGTAGTTCCAGGGACCGAAACACTGAAGCTTTCTTT. It codes for CASSSRDRNTEAFF. J is TRBJ1-1 and V is TRBV19, with a possible D match to TRBD1 (5 bases). The CDR3 sequence is 14 residues long. Germline loops: CDR1 LNHDA, CDR2 SQIVND (reference sequence). V was shortened by 5 bases and J by 2 bases, with 12 bases between the two germline ends.

This clonotype has more than one count but fewer than ten. The chain combines TRBV3-1 with TRBJ2-2; TRBD2 matches at 8 bases. V was pared by 4 bases and J by 3 bases, with 7 bases of the junction left unmatched. CDR3 length equals 16 residues. The germline V gene encodes CDR1 LGHDT and CDR2 YNNKEL (reference sequence). The chain's CDR3 is CASSLWSGSDTGELFF. DNA of the CDR3: TGTGCCAGCAGCCTTTGGAGCGGGAGCGACACCGGGGAGCTGTTTTTT. The variable domain in full, completed from reference TRBV3-1 and TRBJ2-2, reads DTAVSQTPKYLVTQMGNDKSIKCEQNLGHDTMYWYKQDSKKFLKIMFSYNNKELIINETVPNRFSPKSPDKAHLNLHINSLELGDSAVYFCASSLWSGSDTGELFFGEGSRLTVL.

This rearrangement joins TRBV28 to TRBJ2-1; TRBD2 matches 8 bases. Trimming at V came to 10 bases and at J to 8 bases, leaving 13 bases not matched to a gene. The CDR3 loop spans 14 amino acids. CDR1 MDHEN and CDR2 SYDVKM come from the germline V gene. The CDR3: CATMTPAGVDEQFF. In DNA, the CDR3 is TGTGCCACCATGACTCCAGCGGGAGTTGATGAGCAGTTCTTC.

The chain links TRBV20-1 to TRBJ2-3; 11 bases match TRBD2. The germline V gene has CDR1 DFQATT and CDR2 SNEGSKA (reference sequence). This CDR3 has 15 residues. Trimming at V came to 6 bases and at J to 4 bases, leaving 9 bases not matched to a gene. The chain's CDR3 is CSAGPLAGAADTQYF. CDR3 DNA: TGCAGTGCCGGCCCACTAGCGGGAGCAGCAGATACGCAGTATTTT.

This clonotype was observed a single time. The CDR3 coding sequence is TGTGCCAGCAGCTTTATCTCCGGGACAGGGGCACAAAATGAGCAGTACTTC. This codes for CASSFISGTGAQNEQYF. The chain couples TRBV7-9 to TRBJ2-1; TRBD1 agrees at 10 bases. Judging by the DNA end, TRBJ2-7 fits better; the J call may be wrong. Looked up from germline, CDR1 is SEHNR and CDR2 is FQNEAQ (reference sequence). The CDR3 is made up of 17 amino acids.

This clonotype was counted a few times. The V call is TRBV20-1, the J call TRBJ2-7; 14 nucleotides align to TRBD2. Germline CDR1 is DFQATT and CDR2 is SNEGSKA (reference sequence). V lost 5 bases to trimming and J lost 7 bases; unmatched junction nucleotides: 10. The CDR3 runs to 15 residues. The CDR3 DNA follows: TGCAGTGCTCGCTTTCGACTAGCGGGAGGGGAGGAGCAGTACTTC. Translation gives CSARFRLAGGEEQYF.

The chain joins TRBV6-5 to TRBJ2-3, with 7 bases that match TRBD2. The CDR3 is 13 residues long. The junction had 11 bases not matched to a gene; V was cut back by 8 bases and J by 9 bases. CDR1 and CDR2 (germline): MNHEY, SVGAGI. CDR3 loop: CASSYAGEGTQYF. CDR3 sequence (DNA): TGTGCCAGCTCCTACGCGGGAGAGGGAACGCAGTATTTT.

The chain joins TRBV3-1 to TRBJ1-2; D remains ambiguous. Deletions cut 1 base from V and 4 bases from J, with 10 bases between. The CDR3 spans 14 residues. The germline gives CDR1 LGHDT, CDR2 YNNKEL (reference sequence). In nucleotides, the CDR3 is TGTGCCAGCAGCCAAGTACAGTCAAGCTATGGCTACACCTTC. Protein: CASSQVQSSYGYTF. The whole variable domain, filled in from reference TRBV3-1 and TRBJ1-2, reads DTAVSQTPKYLVTQMGNDKSIKCEQNLGHDTMYWYKQDSKKFLKIMFSYNNKELIINETVPNRFSPKSPDKAHLNLHINSLELGDSAVYFCASSQVQSSYGYTFGSGTRLTVV.

The chain joins TRBV19 to TRBJ2-1; D is ambiguous. The CDR3 is 15 residues long. V lost 6 bases and J lost 6, with 18 bases in between. Germline CDR1 LNHDA, CDR2 SQIVND (reference sequence). The CDR3 sequence is CASSLVSAPSNEQFF. The CDR3 DNA is TGTGCCAGTAGCCTTGTATCGGCTCCCTCCAATGAGCAGTTCTTC.

The chain has TRBV29-1 and TRBJ1-2; 7 bases fit TRBD1. The CDR3 covers 11 residues. V lost 7 bases and J lost 5; bases outside the gene matches: 4. Germline values: CDR1 SQVTM, CDR2 ANQGSEA. CDR3 DNA sequence: TGCAGCGGGCAGGGGGTTTATGGCTACACCTTC. It yields the protein CSGQGVYGYTF.

This clonotype was observed a handful of times. This chain uses TRBV7-2 with TRBJ2-1; D not resolved. The CDR3 totals 15 residues. With 1 base removed from V and 7 bases from J, the gap between germline ends came to 14 bases. Germline V gene data show CDR1 as SGHTA and CDR2 as FQGNSA. The CDR3 coding sequence is TGTGCCAGCAGCTTAGGTTCGGGCCTCTGGAATGAGCAGTTCTTC. Its protein is CASSLGSGLWNEQFF.

This clonotype was recorded at least ten times. This chain links TRBV14 with TRBJ2-6, with D tentatively TRBD2 (5 bases). This CDR3 has 16 amino acids. Germline CDR1 reads SGHDN; CDR2 reads FVKESK. The V and J ends lost 4 bases and 1 base respectively, with 11 bases between them. This chain's CDR3 is CASSPTILSGANVLTF. As DNA, the CDR3 is TGTGCCAGCAGCCCGACTATACTATCTGGGGCCAACGTCCTGACTTTC.

This rearrangement joins TRBV5-1 to TRBJ2-7, with TRBD1 matching 9 bases. The length of the CDR3 is 15 residues. The germline V gene encodes CDR1 SGHRS and CDR2 YFSETQ. Trimming at V came to 0 bases and at J to 5 bases, leaving 6 bases not matched to a gene. The CDR3 reads CASSLGDRELNEQYF. In DNA, the CDR3 is TGCGCCAGCAGCTTGGGGGACAGGGAACTGAACGAGCAGTACTTC.

V gene TRBV29-1 combines with J gene TRBJ1-1; no reliable D call. CDR1 is SQVTM and CDR2 is ANQGSEA in the germline V gene. This CDR3 spans 13 amino acids. Trimming shortened V by 8 bases and J by 1 base, and 14 bases separated the two germline ends. CDR3 sequence: CSTSQSWNTEAFF. The CDR3 DNA sequence: TGCAGCACCTCCCAGTCATGGAACACTGAAGCTTTCTTT.